The source of this T cell receptor (beta chain) is a study of blood T cell repertoires in COVID-19. Sequencing was performed with immunoSEQ multiplex PCR; in TCRdb, only in-frame clones are kept and a portion is missing. The sample shows some 400,000 clones, over 65% of them seen only once. The CDR3 totals 11 residues. V was clipped by 4 bases and J by 6 bases, with 6 bases between them. Per germline, CDR1 MDHEN and CDR2 SYDVKM. This receptor was identified in a human donor with acute or convalescent COVID-19. The donor label of this sample is uncertain. What was sequenced was peripheral blood. The chain employs TRBV28 and TRBJ1-2; D gene uncertain. CDR3 protein: CASSSGNGYTF. Here the CDR3 DNA reads TGTGCCAGCAGTTCCGGGAATGGCTACACCTTC.